This T cell receptor beta chain was captured by sequencing in a study of T cell clonality in common variable immunodeficiency. Findings and limits, study-wide: Compared with healthy controls, CVID subjects showed increased TCRbeta clonality, mostly in about a third. Fewer TCRbeta clones were shared among CVID subjects than controls.

TCRdb's table, derived via immunoSEQ multiplex PCR, lists solely in-frame clones and lacks some. The sample includes about 64,000 clones, none of them occurring once. At least ten counts were recorded for this clone. Its antigen remains unknown. The observed sequence ends 3 residues before the CDR3 terminus, with the missing tail filled in from the germline J gene. Donors gave 5 to 8 ml heparinized peripheral whole blood. V dropped 5 bases and J dropped 4; count of bases not matched to a gene: 8. The CDR3 length is 14 residues. CDR1 is SEHNR and CDR2 is FQNEAQ in the germline V gene (reference sequence).

This clonotype was sampled from a person between 18 and 75 years old in good health. The sequencing input was peripheral blood mononuclear cells. The chain uses TRBV7-9 and TRBJ2-7; TRBD1 aligns across 7 bases. The CDR3: CASSPPGQPYEQYF. Incomplete CDR3 DNA: TGTGCCAGCAGCCCCCCGGGACAGCCTTACGAG.